This T cell receptor beta chain was found in a study of vaccination effects on CD4 cells after COVID-19. Study-level results: Both infection-induced and vaccine-induced clones contracted markedly at late post-vaccination timepoints.

Remarks on this clone: Antigen unknown.

Measured with immunoSEQ multiplex PCR; TCRdb has only the in-frame clones, and not every one. The table shows under 80,000 clones, with around 78% occurring only once. Sequencing followed a ViraFEST assay step that expanded antigen-specific CD4+ T cells with viral peptide pools. Around day 10 of culture, CD4+ T cells were separated out. Participants were given two doses of BNT162b2 or mRNA-1273 vaccine. Wells containing 1.5 million to 2 million PBMC each were cultured with 9 to 10 IU/ml IL-2 and around 10 ug/ml peptides. The sequence derives from a human donor who received a COVID-19 vaccine. Sequenced material: CD4+ T cells from PBMCs cultured with HCoV-229E spike peptides, taken after COVID-19 vaccination.

In DNA, the CDR3 is TGTGCCAGCAGGCTTAAGGGGGAAGCTTTCTTT. Translation: CASRLKGEAFF. V is TRBV4-2 and J is TRBJ1-1; possible D gene TRBD1, 5 bases. Germline V lookup: CDR1 LGHNA, CDR2 YNFKEQ. CDR3 length equals 11 residues. The V and J ends lost 6 bases and 8 bases respectively, with 10 bases between them.